This T cell receptor (beta chain) was recovered during a study of blood T cell repertoires in COVID-19 (dated by TCRdb to 2020 to 2021). Looking at the study overall: The collaborator samples originated in the United States, Italy and Spain and spanned the acute and convalescent phases of COVID-19. The material from the prospective study consisted of cDNA or gDNA derived from T cells, B-cell-depleted T cells, or PBMCs. Subjects who had been exposed to COVID-19, were actively infected with it, or had recovered from it provided the deeply sampled blood TCRbeta repertoires that made up the dataset. A freely available public database, intended as a resource for researchers studying the immune response to SARS-CoV-2, is where the repertoires were released. The samples were drawn from two sources: the first 160 participants of the ongoing ImmuneRACE study, and fewer than 1,500 subjects contributed by 6 global collaborators. Nearly every sample came with metadata listing a de-identified subject ID, COVID-19 status, age in years and sex. HLA class I and class II types, where available, came from metadata supplied by the sample provider rather than from assay-based typing. Beyond this particular receptor, the publication reports: How much clinical and demographic metadata was included differed by source and by participant, and the metadata was provided uncurated.

Whole blood was collected in K2EDTA tubes by collaborating institutions according to the institutions' own protocols. For TCRbeta analysis, collaborator samples were shipped as frozen whole blood, as isolated PBMCs, or as DNA extracted from either sample type. As for this clone: The antigen this receptor binds is unknown. Per-base qualities were not stored, and no clone one base away is much larger.

TCRbeta CDR3 regions were amplified from genomic DNA using the immunoSEQ Assay, a bias-controlled multiplex PCR. The authors' pipeline ran thus. Within the assay, amplification of reference gene primers was used to estimate how many nucleated cells each sample contained. To quantify the absolute abundance of each unique TCRbeta CDR3 rearrangement, sequence reads were collapsed and filtered. For each sample, productive Simpson clonality was calculated by taking the square root of Simpson's diversity index across productive rearrangements. Entries here come from immuneACCESS through TCRdb and include only in-frame sequences with V and J called. Some clones fail to appear in such tables; in the studies checked, an unresolved V gene covers under half of the shortfall, and the cause of the remainder is unknown. That table supplies the V and J calls and clone size; D and trimming were determined from the DNA. Within this sample are about 200,000 clones, with almost 85% of them counted one time only. Approximately 6.9% of the sample rests with the top ten.

From a lookup of the germline V gene (reference sequence), CDR1 and CDR2 are MNHEY and SMNVEV. V is trimmed back by 4 bases and J by 1 base, and the junction contains 8 bases that no gene match accounts for. Inclusive of the bounding cysteine and phenylalanine, the CDR3 is 16 residues long. Kept here is only the CDR3 DNA, which spans 48 bases and is read in frame from base 1. The chain is made from TRBV27 and TRBJ2-7, and TRBD2 matches 9 of the central bases. The sequence derives from a human donor with acute or convalescent COVID-19. The donor label of this sample is uncertain. The sample comprised peripheral blood. The CDR3 protein sequence reads: CASSSSGSGSSYEQYF. The DNA sequence is TGTGCCAGCAGTTCGTCGGGTAGCGGGAGTTCCTACGAGCAGTACTTC.